This T cell receptor beta chain derives from a study of cytomegalovirus exposure and HLA in healthy donors. Study summary: A subsequent analysis stated that the 120 or so validation repertoires were run on the same platform as the 600 to 750 first-cohort repertoires. Overall study results and limits: Despite most TCR sequences being rare, some public TCRs occurred in many donors. Cytomegalovirus association was listed for around 180 TCR beta chains. CMV antigen specificity was confirmed in vitro for a few CMV-associated chains.

CDR3 length: 13 residues. Germline V gives CDR1 MDHEN, CDR2 SYDVKM. V lost 10 bases, J lost 2 bases, and 13 bases lay in between. The data were produced by immunoSEQ multiplex PCR, yet TCRdb's version contains in-frame clones alone and is incomplete. The sample has roughly 43,000 clones; under 95% are singletons. About this clone: Its antigen is as yet unknown.

This receptor was obtained from a woman under 30 in good health and CMV-seronegative. The chain uses TRBV28 and TRBJ2-3; D might be TRBD1 (5 bases). The sequenced material came from PBMCs. Here the CDR3 reads CAIGEGATDTQYF. The CDR3 DNA sequence: TGTGCCATCGGAGAAGGGGCCACAGATACGCAGTATTTT.